What follows describes a single TCR beta chain. These data originate in a study of shared clonotypes between healthy human individuals. Across the study: There were three CD4 naive, three CD4 memory, two CD8 naive and one CD8 memory plates per donor.

The table came from immunoSEQ multiplex PCR; TCRdb's copy has only in-frame clones and leaves some out. The data show about 1,900,000 clones, approximately 94% seen once. Naive CD8 isolation took CD45RO-negative cells positively selected for CCR7 and excluded terminally differentiated effector memory CD45RA+ cells. This CDR3 has 16 amino acids. V was cut by 0 bases and J by 4 bases, with 15 bases left in between. Germline lookup yields CDR1 MGHRA and CDR2 YSYEKL. The genes are TRBV4-1 and TRBJ2-5, with D possibly matching TRBD2 (5 bases). This TCR was sampled from a man aged 18-30 years in good health. Sequencing input: naive CD8+ T cells sorted from blood. The CDR3 region is CASSQDGLGGGETQYF. Written as DNA, the CDR3 is TGCGCCAGCAGCCAAGATGGCCTGGGCGGAGGAGAGACCCAGTACTTC.